Below are 24 T cell receptor beta chains sequenced from a single sample in a study of spatial heterogeneity in lung cancer. The study, taken as a whole, reports: Mutation tallies in tumors tracked expanded intratumoral alpha and beta TCR counts.

The antigens these receptors bind are not known. TCRdb reprocessed the 5' RACE reads via MiXCR and lists one record per CDR3 protein. This sample has roughly 2,800 distinct CDR3 sequences; 6.4% occur once, and the top ten carry around 8.5%. This sample's time point: sample taken at primary tumor resection. The specimen comprised lung tumor tissue, sampled at surgery. These receptors all come from a male donor with early-stage non-small cell lung cancer.

This clonotype is deemed medium-sized. This beta chain slipped into a library made for alpha chains as a stray read, so its size is not meaningful. This chain uses TRBV18 with TRBJ1-5; D not resolved. Germline assignment: CDR1 KGHSH and CDR2 LQKENI. V lost 4 bases and J lost 4, with 17 bases in between. This CDR3 comprises 16 residues. CDR3 amino acids: CASSRATLYRNQPQHF. The CDR3 DNA reads as TGTGCCAGCTCACGGGCTACCCTCTACCGAAATCAGCCCCAGCATTTT.

This clonotype is termed medium-sized. This beta chain appears as a stray read in a library generated for alpha chains; its size is not informative. The genes are TRBV29-1 and TRBJ2-1; 15 nucleotides line up with TRBD2. V lost 5 bases and J lost 0; bases outside the gene matches: 2. This CDR3 contains 16 residues. The germline CDR1 and CDR2 sequences are SQVTM and ANQGSEA. This CDR3 is CSVWTSGRVSYNEQFF. DNA for the CDR3: TGCAGCGTTTGGACTAGCGGGAGGGTCTCCTACAATGAGCAGTTCTTC.

In its sample, this clonotype ranks as medium-sized. Since it is a stray read in a library aimed at alpha chains, this beta chain has a size that is not meaningful. The genes are TRBV7-6 and TRBJ1-5; maybe TRBD1 (5 bases). The CDR3 runs 14 residues. Germline V gives CDR1 SGHVS, CDR2 FNYEAQ. Trimming stripped 5 bases from V and 3 bases from J, with 11 bases between. The CDR3 sequence is CASSQGGVNQPQHF. Written as DNA, the CDR3 is TGTGCCAGCAGCCAGGGCGGAGTCAATCAGCCCCAGCATTTT.

By sample fraction, this clonotype is medium-sized. This beta chain turned up in a library designed for alpha chains; as an off-target read, its abundance says little. The V gene is TRBV7-2, the J gene TRBJ2-4; the D gene is possibly TRBD1 (5 bases). Germline V lookup: CDR1 SGHTA, CDR2 FQGNSA. The ends were cut back, 2 bases at V and 6 bases at J, with 11 bases in the middle. There are 14 residues in the CDR3. The CDR3 is CASSLTGGGNIQYF. The DNA of the CDR3 is TGTGCCAGCAGCTTAACAGGTGGTGGAAACATTCAGTACTTC.

Of note for this clonotype: A read error is likely, as this CDR3 ends without the conserved phenylalanine or tryptophan. With the library built for alpha chains, this beta chain is off target and its frequency is not meaningful. V is TRBV7-9 and J is TRBJ1-6; weak D call: TRBD1 (6 bases). CDR1 and CDR2 (germline): SEHNR, FQNEAQ (reference sequence). V was clipped by 4 bases and J by 3 bases, with 13 bases between them. The CDR3 is made up of 16 amino acids. CDR3 residues: CASSSGAGFYNSPLHY. CDR3 DNA sequence: TGTGCCAGCAGCTCGGGGGCGGGATTCTATAATTCACCCCTCCACTAT.

In this sample, this clonotype turned up many times. In a library made to pick up alpha chains, this beta chain is a stray read with a size that means little. The chain has TRBV24-1 and TRBJ2-2, with 9 positions matching TRBD2. Germline lookup yields CDR1 KGHDR and CDR2 SFDVKD. Trimming cost V 3 bases and J 5 bases; bases outside gene matches: 12. This CDR3 is built from 18 residues. The CDR3 DNA follows: TGTGCCACCAGTGATAAAGCTGCGGGAGGGCCCAGGACCGGGGAGCTGTTTTTT. It specifies CATSDKAAGGPRTGELFF.

This clonotype is medium-sized within its sample. The library was prepared for alpha chains; this beta chain is a stray read, so its frequency means little. The gene calls are TRBV2 and TRBJ1-1; D gene unclear. The V gene's germline CDR1 is SNHLY and CDR2 FYNNEI. The CDR3 length is 12 residues. The V and J ends lost 6 bases and 1 base respectively, with 6 bases between them. As DNA, the CDR3 is TGTGCCAGCAGCCGGCGGAACACTGAAGCTTTCTTT. Amino acids: CASSRRNTEAFF.

By sample fraction, this clonotype is medium-sized. The library was prepared for alpha chains; this beta chain is a stray read, so its frequency means little. V gene TRBV7-2 combines with J gene TRBJ2-3; 10 nucleotides align to TRBD1. With 5 bases clipped from V and 5 bases from J, the junction kept 7 bases outside the gene matches. The V gene's germline CDR1 is SGHTA and CDR2 FQGNSA. CDR3 size: 15 residues. The chain's CDR3 is CASSLGTGEEDTQYF. The DNA of the CDR3 is TGTGCCAGCAGCCTTGGGACAGGGGAGGAAGATACGCAGTATTTT.

This clonotype is medium-sized within its sample. This beta chain was picked up by a library intended for alpha chains and is off target, so its count carries little meaning. The chain recombines TRBV7-3 with TRBJ2-2; a weak D match, TRBD1 (6 bases). Germline V gives CDR1 SGHTA, CDR2 FQGTGA. CDR3 length: 15 residues. Trimming shortened V by 4 bases and J by 7 bases, and 16 bases separated the two germline ends. The CDR3 loop reads CASSSTGPLDGELFF. The DNA of the CDR3 is TGTGCCAGCAGCTCCACAGGGCCCCTCGACGGGGAGCTGTTTTTT.

This clonotype is termed medium-sized. The size of this beta chain means little, since it is a stray read in a library made for alpha chains. The chain joins TRBV24-1 to TRBJ2-2, with D unclear. Germline CDR1 reads KGHDR; CDR2 reads SFDVKD. There are 13 residues in the CDR3. Trimming removed 9 bases at V and 2 bases at J, with 9 bases between. This CDR3 is CATAATNTGELFF. CDR3 nucleotides: TGTGCCACCGCAGCGACTAACACCGGGGAGCTGTTTTTT.

This clonotype is medium-sized. Being off target in a library aimed at alpha chains, this beta chain has a size of little meaning. This sequence joins TRBV11-2 and TRBJ2-7, with a possible D match to TRBD1 (7 bases). From germline, CDR1 is SGHAT and CDR2 FQNNGV. This CDR3 is built from 15 residues. V lost 3 bases and J 3 bases, leaving 15 bases between the germline ends. CDR3 in amino acids: CASSLEGTGDYEQYF. The CDR3 nucleotides are TGTGCCAGCAGCTTGGAGGGCACAGGGGACTACGAGCAGTACTTC.

For this clonotype: This beta chain appears as a stray read in a library generated for alpha chains; its size is not informative. This sequence joins TRBV18 and TRBJ2-5; 8 bases match TRBD1. Germline V CDR1 and CDR2: KGHSH, LQKENI. Unmatched junction bases numbered 1, after V lost 3 bases and J lost 1 base. This CDR3 has 14 amino acids. The CDR3 protein is CASSPTGGQETQYF. The CDR3 bases are TGTGCCAGCTCACCTACAGGGGGCCAAGAGACCCAGTACTTC.

In its sample, this clonotype is medium-sized. A library prepared for alpha chains yielded this beta chain as an off-target read; its size is of little meaning. This chain connects TRBV28 to TRBJ1-2; maybe TRBD1 (6 bases). The CDR3 has 13 residues. Trimming left V 3 bases short and J 8 bases short, with 13 bases between. CDR1 is MDHEN and CDR2 is SYDVKM in the germline V gene. The CDR3 region has the DNA TGTGCCAGCAGTTTGGTTGGGGGGCGCGGCTACACCTTC. Amino acids: CASSLVGGRGYTF.

A remark on this clonotype: This beta chain was picked up by a library intended for alpha chains and is off target, so its count carries little meaning. V usage is TRBV30 and J usage is TRBJ2-7; 7 bases line up with TRBD2. Trimming took 1 base from V and 6 from J; bases not matched to a gene: 3. The CDR3 totals 12 residues. Germline-derived CDR1 and CDR2 are GTSNPN and SVGIG (reference sequence). CDR3 in amino acids: CAWSGLAFEQYF. The CDR3 DNA is TGTGCCTGGAGTGGACTAGCCTTCGAGCAGTACTTC. Full variable domain (rest looked up from reference TRBV30 and TRBJ2-7): SQTIHQWPATLVQPVGSPLSLECTVEGTSNPNLYWYRQAAGRGLQLLFYSVGIGQISSEVPQNLSASRPQDRQFILSSKKLLLSDSGFYLCAWSGLAFEQYFGPGTRLTVT.

By its share, this clonotype is medium-sized. Little can be read into the size of this beta chain, an off-target read in a library designed for alpha chains. The chain recombines TRBV12-3 or TRBV12-4 with TRBJ2-2, with D possibly matching TRBD2 (6 bases). V was pared by 7 bases and J by 3 bases, with 15 bases between. This CDR3 has 15 residues. CDR3 region: CASTPGGTYTGELFF. The CDR3 nucleotides are TGTGCCAGCACCCCTGGGGGGACTTACACCGGGGAGCTGTTTTTT.

In its sample, this clonotype is medium-sized. Because this beta chain is a stray read in a library intended to capture alpha chains, its abundance should not be given much weight. V usage is TRBV18 and J usage is TRBJ2-3; maybe TRBD2 (5 bases). The CDR3 is 12 amino acids. CDR1 is KGHSH, CDR2 LQKENI, per germline. V dropped 3 bases and J dropped 4 bases, with 5 bases sitting between them. CDR3 DNA sequence: TGTGCCAGCTCACCGGAGGCAGATACGCAGTATTTT. Encoded protein: CASSPEADTQYF.

By sample share, this clonotype is medium-sized (0.01 to 0.1%). This beta chain came through as a stray read in a library set up for alpha chains, and its size says little. The chain joins TRBV12-3 or TRBV12-4 to TRBJ2-3, with D possibly matching TRBD1 (6 bases). Deletions cut 1 base from V and 3 bases from J, with 11 bases between. CDR3 size: 15 residues. CDR3 sequence reads: CASSLVGGRTDTQYF. In DNA form, the CDR3 reads TGTGCCAGCAGTTTAGTAGGGGGTAGAACAGATACGCAGTATTTT.

This clonotype is medium-sized (0.01 to 0.1%) in the sample. This beta chain is a stray read from a library made for alpha chains; its abundance is not meaningful. The chain couples TRBV7-2 to TRBJ1-2; D is possibly TRBD1 (6 bases). Germline V gene lookup returns CDR1 SGHTA and CDR2 FQGNSA. V lost 3 bases and J 2 bases, leaving 10 bases between the germline ends. The CDR3 has 14 residues. This CDR3 reads CASSFRGQNYGYTF. The DNA of the CDR3 is TGTGCCAGCAGCTTTAGAGGACAGAACTATGGCTACACCTTC. Full variable domain (remainder filled in from reference TRBV7-2 and TRBJ1-2): GAGVSQSPSNKVTEKGKDVELRCDPISGHTALYWYRQSLGQGLEFLIYFQGNSAPDKSGLPSDRFSAERTGGSVSTLTIQRTQQEDSAVYLCASSFRGQNYGYTFGSGTRLTVV.

This clonotype is medium-sized (0.01 to 0.1%) in the sample. The size of this beta chain means little, since it is a stray read in a library made for alpha chains. This chain connects TRBV20-1 to TRBJ1-4, with a possible D match to TRBD1 (6 bases). The CDR3 runs 12 residues. V was trimmed by 4 bases and J by 8 bases, leaving 11 bases between them. The germline V gene encodes CDR1 DFQATT and CDR2 SNEGSKA (reference sequence). This CDR3 is CSATTGGEKLFF. The CDR3 coding sequence is TGCAGTGCTACGACAGGCGGCGAAAAACTGTTTTTT.

This clonotype was recorded at least ten times. A library prepared for alpha chains yielded this beta chain as an off-target read; its size is of little meaning. The genes are TRBV18 and TRBJ2-2; D uncertain. The ends were cut back, 8 bases at V and 4 bases at J, with 14 bases in the middle. CDR3 length: 14 residues. The germline gives CDR1 KGHSH, CDR2 LQKENI. Here the CDR3 DNA reads TGTGCCAGCCAGTGGACGCCTAGCACCGGGGAGCTGTTTTTT. Amino acid sequence: CASQWTPSTGELFF.

This clonotype is medium-sized (0.01 to 0.1%) by share. Because this beta chain is a stray read in a library intended to capture alpha chains, its abundance should not be given much weight. J is TRBJ2-5 and V is TRBV7-2, with 8 positions matching TRBD2. Per germline, CDR1 SGHTA and CDR2 FQGNSA. The CDR3 sequence is 17 residues long. V gave up 3 bases and J gave up 7 bases; unmatched junction bases: 16. The CDR3 DNA is TGTGCCAGCAGCTTGGGGAAGACTAGCGTTTTTGGGGGGACCCAGTACTTC. Amino acid sequence: CASSLGKTSVFGGTQYF.

In this sample, this clonotype is medium-sized. The library was prepared for alpha chains; this beta chain is a stray read, so its frequency means little. This rearrangement joins TRBV6-2 or TRBV6-3 to TRBJ2-7, with D possibly TRBD2 on 5 matching bases. This CDR3 has 14 amino acids. Trimming took off 7 bases at V and 1 base at J, with 14 bases between the two ends. The germline CDR1 and CDR2 sequences are MNHEY and SVGEGT. CDR3 in amino acids: CASTWAGLSYEQYF. As DNA, the CDR3 is TGTGCCAGCACCTGGGCTGGACTGTCCTACGAGCAGTACTTC.

There are a few counts of this clonotype. The library was prepared for alpha chains; this beta chain is a stray read, so its frequency means little. This chain uses TRBV7-9 with TRBJ1-5; possibly TRBD1 for D (5 bases). V dropped 8 bases and J dropped 2 bases, with 10 bases sitting between them. This CDR3 spans 13 amino acids. CDR1 and CDR2 from the germline V gene are SEHNR and FQNEAQ (reference sequence). The DNA of the CDR3 is TGTGCCAGCGGGAGGGGAGGCAATCAGCCCCAGCATTTT. It is translated as CASGRGGNQPQHF.

This clonotype is termed medium-sized (0.01 to 0.1%). The library was designed around alpha chains, so this beta chain is a stray read whose abundance carries little weight. V usage is TRBV7-9 and J usage is TRBJ2-3; 14 bases match TRBD2. The CDR3 covers 17 residues. The germline CDR1 and CDR2 sequences are SEHNR and FQNEAQ (reference sequence). V gave up 5 bases and J gave up 6 bases; unmatched junction bases: 10. DNA of the CDR3: TGTGCCAGCAGCCCGCGCCGACTAGCGGGGGGGCCGGATACGCAGTATTTT. Its translation is CASSPRRLAGGPDTQYF.